This T cell receptor (beta chain) was retrieved from a study of naive and memory T cell subsets. CDR1 and CDR2 (germline): SQVTM, ANQGSEA. The CDR3 length is 15 residues. J was trimmed by 5 bases and V by 0 bases; bases with no gene match: 6. This clonotype was counted many times. Its antigen is unidentified. Reverse transcription of blood and skin TCR RNA was primed at alpha and beta constant regions. Ligated cDNA underwent four rounds of PCR with nested alpha and beta constant region primers and SP2. Each CDR3 protein gets one entry after TCRdb re-called the 5' RACE reads with MiXCR. This table holds about 22,000 distinct CDR3 sequences, over 3.5% found once. Study-level results: TCR transcript changes with activation or differentiation may affect this RNA method.

Whole blood, 2.5 ml, came from adult healthy volunteers. An oligonucleotide containing a UMI was ligated to the 3' end of TCR cDNA. The clonotype originates from a male donor in good health. The V call is TRBV29-1, the J call TRBJ2-3; 9 bases line up with TRBD2. This chain's CDR3 is CSVEDLAGAEDTQYF. CDR3 DNA sequence: TGCAGCGTTGAAGATTTAGCGGGAGCTGAAGATACGCAGTATTTT.